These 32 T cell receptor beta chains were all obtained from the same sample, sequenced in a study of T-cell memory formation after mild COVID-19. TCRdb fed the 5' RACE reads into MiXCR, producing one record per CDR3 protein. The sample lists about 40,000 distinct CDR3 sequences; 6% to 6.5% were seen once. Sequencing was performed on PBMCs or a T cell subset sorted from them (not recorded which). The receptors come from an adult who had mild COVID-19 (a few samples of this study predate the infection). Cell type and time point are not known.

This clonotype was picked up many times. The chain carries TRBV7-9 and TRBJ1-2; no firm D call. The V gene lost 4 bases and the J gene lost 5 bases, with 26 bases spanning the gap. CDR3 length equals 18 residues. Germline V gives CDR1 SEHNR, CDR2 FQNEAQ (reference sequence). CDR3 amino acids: CASSSPDSQALGLYGYTF. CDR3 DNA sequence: TGTGCCAGCAGCTCACCCGATTCCCAGGCCTTAGGGTTGTATGGCTACACCTTC. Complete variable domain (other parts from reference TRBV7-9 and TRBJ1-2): DTGVSQNPRHKITKRGQNVTFRCDPISEHNRLYWYRQTLGQGPEFLTYFQNEAQLEKSRLLSDRFSAERPKGSFSTLEIQRTEQGDSAMYLCASSSPDSQALGLYGYTFGSGTRLTVV.

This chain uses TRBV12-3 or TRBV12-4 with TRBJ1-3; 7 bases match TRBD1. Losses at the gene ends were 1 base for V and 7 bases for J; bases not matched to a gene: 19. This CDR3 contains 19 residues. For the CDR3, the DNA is TGTGCCAGCAGTTTAGATGTATGGGCCAGACAGGGAAGGTTCAACACCATATATTTT. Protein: CASSLDVWARQGRFNTIYF.

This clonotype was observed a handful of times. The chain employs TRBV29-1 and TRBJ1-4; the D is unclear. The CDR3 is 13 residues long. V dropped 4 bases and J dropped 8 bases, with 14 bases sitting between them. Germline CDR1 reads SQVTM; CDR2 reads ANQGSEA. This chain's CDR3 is CSVVGEGDEKLFF. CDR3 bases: TGCAGCGTTGTTGGCGAAGGTGACGAAAAACTGTTTTTT. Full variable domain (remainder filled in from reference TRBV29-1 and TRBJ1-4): SAVISQKPSRDICQRGTSLTIQCQVDSQVTMMFWYRQQPGQSLTLIATANQGSEATYESGFVIDKFPISRPNLTFSTLTVSNMSPEDSSIYLCSVVGEGDEKLFFGSGTQLSVL.

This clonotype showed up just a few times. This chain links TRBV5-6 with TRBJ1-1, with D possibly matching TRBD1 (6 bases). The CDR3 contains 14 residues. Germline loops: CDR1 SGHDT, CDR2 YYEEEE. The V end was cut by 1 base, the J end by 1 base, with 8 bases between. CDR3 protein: CASSLLGQNTEAFF. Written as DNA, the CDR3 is TGTGCCAGCAGCTTGTTGGGACAGAACACTGAAGCTTTCTTT.

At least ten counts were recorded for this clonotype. CDR3: CATSAGETQYF. CDR3 sequence (DNA): TGTGCCACCAGTGCCGGAGAGACCCAGTACTTC. This rearrangement joins TRBV24-1 to TRBJ2-5; no reliable D call. Germline loops: CDR1 KGHDR, CDR2 SFDVKD. This CDR3 is 11 amino acids long. Trimming left V 5 bases short and J 4 bases short, with 4 bases between.

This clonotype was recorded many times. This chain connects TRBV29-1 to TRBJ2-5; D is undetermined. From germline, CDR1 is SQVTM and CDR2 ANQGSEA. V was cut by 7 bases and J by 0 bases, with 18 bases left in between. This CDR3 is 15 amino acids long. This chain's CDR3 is CSAKEGNSHQETQYF. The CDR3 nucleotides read TGCAGCGCCAAAGAAGGCAACTCACACCAAGAGACCCAGTACTTC.

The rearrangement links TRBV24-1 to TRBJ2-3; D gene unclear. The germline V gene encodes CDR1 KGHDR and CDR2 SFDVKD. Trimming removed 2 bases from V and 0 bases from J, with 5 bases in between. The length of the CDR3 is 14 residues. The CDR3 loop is CATSDSTSTDTQYF. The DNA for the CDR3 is TGTGCCACCAGTGATTCGACTAGCACAGATACGCAGTATTTT.

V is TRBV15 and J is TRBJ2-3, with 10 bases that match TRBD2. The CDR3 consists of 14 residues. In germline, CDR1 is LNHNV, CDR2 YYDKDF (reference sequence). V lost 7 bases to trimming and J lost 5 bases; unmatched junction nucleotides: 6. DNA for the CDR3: TGTGCCACCACAAGGACTAGCGGAGGAGATACGCAGTATTTT. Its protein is CATTRTSGGDTQYF.

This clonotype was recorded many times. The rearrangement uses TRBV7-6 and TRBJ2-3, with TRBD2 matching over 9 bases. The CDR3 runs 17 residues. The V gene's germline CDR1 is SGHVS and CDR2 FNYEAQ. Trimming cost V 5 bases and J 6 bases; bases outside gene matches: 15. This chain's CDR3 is CASSKSFSGRGADTQYF. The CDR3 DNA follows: TGTGCCAGCAGCAAAAGCTTTAGCGGGAGAGGGGCGGATACGCAGTATTTT.

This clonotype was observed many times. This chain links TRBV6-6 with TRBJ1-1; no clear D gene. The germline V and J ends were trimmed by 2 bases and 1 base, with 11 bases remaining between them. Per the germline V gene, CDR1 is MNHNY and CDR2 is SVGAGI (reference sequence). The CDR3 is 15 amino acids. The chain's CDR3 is CASSYAQTQNTEAFF. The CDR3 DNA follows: TGTGCCAGCAGTTACGCACAGACCCAGAACACTGAAGCTTTCTTT.

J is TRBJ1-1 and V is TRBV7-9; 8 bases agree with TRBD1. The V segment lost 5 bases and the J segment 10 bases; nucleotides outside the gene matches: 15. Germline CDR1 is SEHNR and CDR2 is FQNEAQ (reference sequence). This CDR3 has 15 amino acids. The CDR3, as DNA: TGTGCCAGCAGCACTGAGACGTGGCAGGGGGCATCAGCTTTCTTT. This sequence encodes CASSTETWQGASAFF.

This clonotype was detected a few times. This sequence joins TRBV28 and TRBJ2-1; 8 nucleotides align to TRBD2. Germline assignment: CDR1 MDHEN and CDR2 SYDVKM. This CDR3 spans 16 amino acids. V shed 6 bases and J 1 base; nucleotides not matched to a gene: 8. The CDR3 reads CASSPSGGRSYNEQFF. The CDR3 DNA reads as TGTGCCAGCAGCCCATCGGGCGGGAGGTCCTACAATGAGCAGTTCTTC.

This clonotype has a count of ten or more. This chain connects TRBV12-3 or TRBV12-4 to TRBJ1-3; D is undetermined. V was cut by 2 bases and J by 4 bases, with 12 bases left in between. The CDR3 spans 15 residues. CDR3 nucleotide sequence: TGTGCCAGCAGTTTAACGGGTCCAAGAGGAAACACCATATATTTT. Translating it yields CASSLTGPRGNTIYF.

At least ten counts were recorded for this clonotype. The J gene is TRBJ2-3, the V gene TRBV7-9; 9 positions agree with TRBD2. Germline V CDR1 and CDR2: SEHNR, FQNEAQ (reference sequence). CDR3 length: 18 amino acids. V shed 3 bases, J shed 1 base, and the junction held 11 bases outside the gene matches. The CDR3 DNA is TGTGCCAGCAGCTTTATCGGTAGCGGGAGTAACCGCACAGATACGCAGTATTTT. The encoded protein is CASSFIGSGSNRTDTQYF. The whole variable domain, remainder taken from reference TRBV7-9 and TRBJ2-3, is DTGVSQNPRHKITKRGQNVTFRCDPISEHNRLYWYRQTLGQGPEFLTYFQNEAQLEKSRLLSDRFSAERPKGSFSTLEIQRTEQGDSAMYLCASSFIGSGSNRTDTQYFGPGTRLTVL.

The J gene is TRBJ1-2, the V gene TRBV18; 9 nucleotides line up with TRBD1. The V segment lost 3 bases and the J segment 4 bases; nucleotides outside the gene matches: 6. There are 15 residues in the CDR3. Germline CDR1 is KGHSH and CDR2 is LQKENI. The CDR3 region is CASSPQDRGPYGYTF. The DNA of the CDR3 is TGTGCCAGCTCACCCCAGGACAGGGGACCCTATGGCTACACCTTC.

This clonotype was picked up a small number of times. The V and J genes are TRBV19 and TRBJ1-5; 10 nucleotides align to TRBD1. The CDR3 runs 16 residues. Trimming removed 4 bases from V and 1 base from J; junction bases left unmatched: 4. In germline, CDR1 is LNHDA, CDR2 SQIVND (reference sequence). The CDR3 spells CASSRQGAGSNQPQHF. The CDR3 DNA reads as TGTGCCAGTAGTAGACAGGGGGCGGGAAGCAATCAGCCCCAGCATTTT.

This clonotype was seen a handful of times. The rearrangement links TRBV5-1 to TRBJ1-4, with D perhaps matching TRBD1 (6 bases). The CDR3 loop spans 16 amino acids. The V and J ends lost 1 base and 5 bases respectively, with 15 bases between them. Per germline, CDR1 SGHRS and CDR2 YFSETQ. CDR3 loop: CASSLNLGQTNEKLFF. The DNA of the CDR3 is TGCGCCAGCAGCTTGAATTTGGGACAAACGAATGAAAAACTGTTTTTT.

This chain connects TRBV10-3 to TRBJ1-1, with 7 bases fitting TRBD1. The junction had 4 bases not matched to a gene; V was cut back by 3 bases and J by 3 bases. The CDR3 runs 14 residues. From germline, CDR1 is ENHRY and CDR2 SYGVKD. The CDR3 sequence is CAISDGTAHTEAFF. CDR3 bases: TGTGCCATCAGTGACGGGACAGCCCACACTGAAGCTTTCTTT.

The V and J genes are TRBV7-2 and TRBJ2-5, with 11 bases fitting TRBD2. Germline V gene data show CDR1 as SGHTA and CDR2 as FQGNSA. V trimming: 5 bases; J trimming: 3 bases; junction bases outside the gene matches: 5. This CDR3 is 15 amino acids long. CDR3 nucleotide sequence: TGTGCCAGCAGCCCTAGTAGCGGGGGGGAAGAGACCCAGTACTTC. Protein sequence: CASSPSSGGEETQYF.

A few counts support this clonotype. This chain's CDR3 is CASSHRQGNEKLFF. The CDR3 region has the DNA TGTGCCAGCAGCCATCGACAGGGGAATGAAAAACTGTTTTTT. V gene TRBV11-1 combines with J gene TRBJ1-4; 8 nucleotides match TRBD1. Germline CDR1 is SGHAT and CDR2 is FQDESV (reference sequence). The CDR3 runs to 14 residues. Trimming at V came to 5 bases and at J to 5 bases, leaving 4 bases not matched to a gene.

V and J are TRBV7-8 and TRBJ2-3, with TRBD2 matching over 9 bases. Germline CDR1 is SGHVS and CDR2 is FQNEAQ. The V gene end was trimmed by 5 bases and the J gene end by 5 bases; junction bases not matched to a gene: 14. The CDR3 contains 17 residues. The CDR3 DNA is TGTGCCAGCAGCCCGCGATCCGGCGGGGGGGCCCAAGATACGCAGTATTTT. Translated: CASSPRSGGGAQDTQYF.

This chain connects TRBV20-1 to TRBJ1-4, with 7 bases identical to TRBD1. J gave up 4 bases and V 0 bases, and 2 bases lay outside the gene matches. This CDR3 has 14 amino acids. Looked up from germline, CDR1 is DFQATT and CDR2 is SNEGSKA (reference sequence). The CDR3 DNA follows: TGCAGTGCTAGAGAACAGGGGTTTAATGAAAAACTGTTTTTT. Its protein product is CSAREQGFNEKLFF.

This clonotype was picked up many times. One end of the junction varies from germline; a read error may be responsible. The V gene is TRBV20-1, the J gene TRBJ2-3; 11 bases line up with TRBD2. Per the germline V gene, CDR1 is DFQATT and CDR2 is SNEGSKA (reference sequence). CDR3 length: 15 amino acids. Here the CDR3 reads CSARGLAGGLDTQYF. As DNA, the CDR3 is TGCAGCGCTAGGGGGTTAGCGGGAGGGCTGGATACGCAGTATTTT.

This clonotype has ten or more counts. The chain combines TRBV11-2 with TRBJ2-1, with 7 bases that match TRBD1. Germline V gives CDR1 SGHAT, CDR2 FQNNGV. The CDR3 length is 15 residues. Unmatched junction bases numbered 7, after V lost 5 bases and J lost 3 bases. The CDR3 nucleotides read TGTGCCAGCAGCCCGCTACGACAGGGCTACAATGAGCAGTTCTTC. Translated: CASSPLRQGYNEQFF.

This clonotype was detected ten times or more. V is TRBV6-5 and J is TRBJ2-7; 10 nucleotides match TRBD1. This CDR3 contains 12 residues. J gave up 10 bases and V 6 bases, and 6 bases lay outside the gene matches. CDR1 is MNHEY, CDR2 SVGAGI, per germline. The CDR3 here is CASRAGDRGQYF. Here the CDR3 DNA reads TGTGCCAGCAGGGCTGGGGACAGGGGACAGTACTTC.

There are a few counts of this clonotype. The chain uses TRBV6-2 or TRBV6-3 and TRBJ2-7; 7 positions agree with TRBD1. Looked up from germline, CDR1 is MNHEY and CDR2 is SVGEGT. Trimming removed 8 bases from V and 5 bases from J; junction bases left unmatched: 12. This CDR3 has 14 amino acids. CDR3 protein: CASEIAGGINEQYF. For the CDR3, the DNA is TGTGCCAGCGAAATTGCAGGGGGTATCAACGAGCAGTACTTC.

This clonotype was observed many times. For the CDR3, the DNA is TGTGCCAGCAGCCGATCCGGGACTAGTAACACCGGGGAGCTGTTTTTT. Translating gives CASSRSGTSNTGELFF. V is TRBV4-2 and J is TRBJ2-2; the match to TRBD2 covers 8 bases. Germline loops: CDR1 LGHNA, CDR2 YNFKEQ. The CDR3 is 16 residues long. The V and J ends lost 4 bases and 2 bases, in that order; junction bases with no gene match: 6.

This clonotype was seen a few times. The CDR3 reads CASSPGDTQYF. Written as DNA, the CDR3 is TGTGCCAGCTCACCAGGAGATACGCAGTATTTT. The chain carries TRBV18 and TRBJ2-3; no definite D call. Between the trimmed V and J ends, which lost 2 bases and 5 bases, there was a span of 2 bases. The CDR3 runs 11 residues. The germline V gene has CDR1 KGHSH and CDR2 LQKENI.

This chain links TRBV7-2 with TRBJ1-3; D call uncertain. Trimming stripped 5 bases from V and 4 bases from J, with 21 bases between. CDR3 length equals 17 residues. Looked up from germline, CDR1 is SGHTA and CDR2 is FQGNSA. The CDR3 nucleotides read TGTGCCAGCAGCCCCCAAAGACCTGGTCACACCGGAAACACCATATATTTT. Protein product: CASSPQRPGHTGNTIYF.

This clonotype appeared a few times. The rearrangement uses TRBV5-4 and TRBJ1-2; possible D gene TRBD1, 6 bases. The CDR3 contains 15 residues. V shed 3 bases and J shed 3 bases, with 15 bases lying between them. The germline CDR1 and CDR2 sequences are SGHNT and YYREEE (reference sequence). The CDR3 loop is CASSYPETGDYGYTF. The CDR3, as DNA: TGTGCCAGCAGCTACCCGGAGACAGGAGACTATGGCTACACCTTC.

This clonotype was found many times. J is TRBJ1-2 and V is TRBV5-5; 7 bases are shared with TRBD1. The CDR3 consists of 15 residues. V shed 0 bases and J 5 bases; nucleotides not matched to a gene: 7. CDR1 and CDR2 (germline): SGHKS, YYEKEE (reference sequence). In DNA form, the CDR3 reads TGTGCCAGCAGCTTGGCTGGACAGGTGGGGTATGGCTACACCTTC. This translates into CASSLAGQVGYGYTF.

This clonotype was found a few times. The CDR3 reads CASSLYLAGGENQETQYF. The CDR3 DNA is TGTGCCAGCAGCTTATACCTAGCGGGGGGCGAAAACCAAGAGACCCAGTACTTC. The chain couples TRBV7-2 to TRBJ2-5; TRBD2 matches at 11 bases. CDR1 is SGHTA and CDR2 is FQGNSA in the germline V gene. This CDR3 comprises 18 residues. With V trimmed by 2 bases and J by 0 bases, 8 bases remained unmatched. Based on the CDR3 plus reference TRBV7-2 and TRBJ2-5, the full variable domain is GAGVSQSPSNKVTEKGKDVELRCDPISGHTALYWYRQSLGQGLEFLIYFQGNSAPDKSGLPSDRFSAERTGGSVSTLTIQRTQQEDSAVYLCASSLYLAGGENQETQYFGPGTRLLVL.